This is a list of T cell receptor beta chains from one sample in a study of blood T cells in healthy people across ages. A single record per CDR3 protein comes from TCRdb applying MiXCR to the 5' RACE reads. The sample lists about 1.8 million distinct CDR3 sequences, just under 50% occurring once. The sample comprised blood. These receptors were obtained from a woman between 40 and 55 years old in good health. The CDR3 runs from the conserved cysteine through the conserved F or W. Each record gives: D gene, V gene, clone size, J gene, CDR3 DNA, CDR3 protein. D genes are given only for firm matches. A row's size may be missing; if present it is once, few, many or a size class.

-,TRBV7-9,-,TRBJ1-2,TGTGCCAGCAGCTTAGCGTCGCCCAGTAACTATGGCTACACCTTC,CASSLASPSNYGYTF
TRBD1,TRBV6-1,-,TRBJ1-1,TGTGCCAGCAGTGCTCAGACAGGGACCGAAGCTTTCTTT,CASSAQTGTEAFF
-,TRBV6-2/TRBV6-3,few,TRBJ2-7,TGTGCCAGCAGCCAATCGGGACGACTCTACGAGCAGTACTTC,CASSQSGRLYEQYF
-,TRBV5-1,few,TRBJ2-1,TGCGCCAGCAGCTTGTCGGTAGTTAATGAGCAGTTCTTC,CASSLSVVNEQFF
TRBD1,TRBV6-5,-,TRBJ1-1,TGTGCCAGCAGTTACCGACAGGGCGGGGAAGCTTTCTTT,CASSYRQGGEAFF
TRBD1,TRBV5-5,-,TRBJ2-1,TGTGCCAGCAGCTTTTGGACAGGGGGCAGGGAGACCCAGTTCTTC,CASSFWTGGRETQFF
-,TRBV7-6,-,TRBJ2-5,TGTGCCAGCAGCTTGGGCGGAAGGGGAAAAGAGACCCAGTACTTC,CASSLGGRGKETQYF
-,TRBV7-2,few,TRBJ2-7,TGTGCCAGCAGCTTTTTTGGAGACGCTTACGAGCAGTACTTC,CASSFFGDAYEQYF
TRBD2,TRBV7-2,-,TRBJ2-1,TGTGCCAGCAGACTAGGGACTAGCGGGGGGGCTCGTGAGCAGTTCTTC,CASRLGTSGGAREQFF
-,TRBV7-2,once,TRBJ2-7,TGTGCCAGCAGCCCCGGCTCATCGGACGAGCAGTACTTC,CASSPGSSDEQYF
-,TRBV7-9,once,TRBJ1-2,TGTGCCAGCAGCTTAGCGTCGGAGGGCGGAGACTATGGCTACACCTTC,CASSLASEGGDYGYTF
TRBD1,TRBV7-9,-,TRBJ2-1,TGTGCCAGCACCGCAGGAATTGGGACAGGACTGAATGAGCAGTTCTTC,CASTAGIGTGLNEQFF
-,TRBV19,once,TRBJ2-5,TGTGCCAGTAGTACGTCCGGGACACGTCTGACCCAGTACTTC,CASSTSGTRLTQYF
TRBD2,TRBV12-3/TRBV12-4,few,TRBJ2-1,TGTGCCAGCAGTGTCGGTAAGGCGGGCGGGGGGACCATCTACAATGAGCAGTTCTTC,CASSVGKAGGGTIYNEQFF
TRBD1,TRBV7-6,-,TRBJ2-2,TGTGCCAGCAGCCCCGGGACAGGGGAAACGAACACCGGGGAGCTGTTTTTT,CASSPGTGETNTGELFF
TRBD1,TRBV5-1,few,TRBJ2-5,TGCGCCAGCCGTGTCGCCGGACAGGCTCAAGAGACCCAGTACTTC,CASRVAGQAQETQYF
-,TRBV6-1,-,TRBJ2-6,TGTGCCAGCAGTGTTGCAGGGGCTGTGAGGGCCAACGTCCTGACTTTC,CASSVAGAVRANVLTF
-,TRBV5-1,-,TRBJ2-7,TGCGCCAGCAGCTTAGGAGGGGGTCAATACGAGCAGTACTTC,CASSLGGGQYEQYF
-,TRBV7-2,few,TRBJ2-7,TGTGCCAGCAGCACCGCACACGAGCAGTACTTC,CASSTAHEQYF
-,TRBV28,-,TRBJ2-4,TGTGCCAGCAGTTCCACCTCCCGGAGGCAGTACTTC,CASSSTSRRQYF
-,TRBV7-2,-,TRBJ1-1,TGTGCCAGCAGCTTAGCGCGGGGAGGGAGTGGTTTCTTT,CASSLARGGSGFF
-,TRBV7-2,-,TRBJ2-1,TGTGCCAGCAGCTTAGAGGTACTAGGAGGAAATGAGCAGTTCTTC,CASSLEVLGGNEQFF
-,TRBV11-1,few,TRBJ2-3,TGTGCCAGCAGCTCAACGTACACAGATACGCAGTATTTT,CASSSTYTDTQYF
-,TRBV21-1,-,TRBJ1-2,TGTGCCAGCAGCAAACTAGAGGAAGGAGGGCTCCATGGCTACACCTTC,CASSKLEEGGLHGYTF
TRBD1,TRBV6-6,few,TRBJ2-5,TGTGCCAGCAGTTACAGGGGGCTGAAAGCAGAGACCCAGTACTTC,CASSYRGLKAETQYF
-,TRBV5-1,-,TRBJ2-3,TGCGCCAGTCAACCTAGGCCCCGCGGGGCAGATACGCAGTATTTT,CASQPRPRGADTQYF
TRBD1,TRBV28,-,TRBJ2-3,TGTGCCAGCAGTTTATGGGGACAGAGCACAGATACGCAGTATTTT,CASSLWGQSTDTQYF
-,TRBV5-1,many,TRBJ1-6,TGCGCCAGCAGCTTGGCCGGGAGCTCCTATAATTCACCCCTCCACTTT,CASSLAGSSYNSPLHF
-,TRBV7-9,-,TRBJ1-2,TGTGCCAGCAGCCCTCTTGTCCGGGAGAAACCCTTCCGGGGCTACACCTTC,CASSPLVREKPFRGYTF
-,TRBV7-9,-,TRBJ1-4,TGTGCCAGCAGCTTAGTAGAGGGAGCGATAGCAACTAATGAAAAACTGTTTTTT,CASSLVEGAIATNEKLFF
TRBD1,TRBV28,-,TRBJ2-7,TGTGCCAGCAGTCCGTGGACAGGGGGGGGTGACGAGCAGTACTTC,CASSPWTGGGDEQYF
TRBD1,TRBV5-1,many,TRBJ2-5,TGCGCCAGCAGCTCCCGGACAGGGGAGGAGACCCAGTACTTC,CASSSRTGEETQYF
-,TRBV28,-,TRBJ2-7,TGTGCCAGCAGCGGGGGGCAACTCCACTCCTACGAGCAGTACTTC,CASSGGQLHSYEQYF
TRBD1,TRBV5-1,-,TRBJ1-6,TGCGCCAGCCGATGGGGAGTTACAGGGGAAGCCGTAAATAATTCACCCCTCCACTTT,CASRWGVTGEAVNNSPLHF
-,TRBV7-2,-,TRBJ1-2,TGTGCCAGCAGCTTAGGTACAGGGTTAGGCACCTTC,CASSLGTGLGTF
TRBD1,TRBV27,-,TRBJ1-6,TGTGCCAGCAAACTCAGGGGGCAGTCCTATAATTCACCCCTCCACTTT,CASKLRGQSYNSPLHF
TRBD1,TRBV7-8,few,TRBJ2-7,TGTGCCAGCAGCTATACCCGGGACAGGGGCTACGAGCAGTACTTC,CASSYTRDRGYEQYF
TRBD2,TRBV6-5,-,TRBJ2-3,TGTGCCAGCAGTTACGGGCTAGCGGGGGGGCCCGCAGATACGCAGTATTTT,CASSYGLAGGPADTQYF
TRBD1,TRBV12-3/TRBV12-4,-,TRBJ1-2,TGTGCCAGCAGTTTCCCCCGACAGGGTCGTTATGGCTACACCTTC,CASSFPRQGRYGYTF
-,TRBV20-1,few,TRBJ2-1,TGCAGTGCTAGACCCCCGAGTGCGGGGGCGCCGGGTTTGCATAATGAGCAGTTCTTC,CSARPPSAGAPGLHNEQFF
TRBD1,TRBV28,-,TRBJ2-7,TGTGCCAGCAGTATCACCGGGACAGGGTCTCACGAGCAGTACTTC,CASSITGTGSHEQYF
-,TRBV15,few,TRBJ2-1,TGTGCCACCAGCAGAGAACTCCGCATTTCCTACAATGAGCAGTTCTTC,CATSRELRISYNEQFF
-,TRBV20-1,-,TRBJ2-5,TGCAGTGCTATTTGGCTCCGCGGATTAGAGACCCAGTACTTC,CSAIWLRGLETQYF
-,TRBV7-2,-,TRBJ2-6,TGTGCCAGCAGCAACCGACCTATGGAGGCCAACGTCCTGACTTTC,CASSNRPMEANVLTF
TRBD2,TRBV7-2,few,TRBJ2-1,TGTGCCAGCAGCTACCCTTCTAGCGGAGTGGCAGATGAGCAGTTCTTC,CASSYPSSGVADEQFF
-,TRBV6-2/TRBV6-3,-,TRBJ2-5,TGTGCCAGCAGTTCAATCTCGTCTAGCCTACACCAAGAGACCCAGTACTTC,CASSSISSSLHQETQYF
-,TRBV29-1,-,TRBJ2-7,TGCAGCGGCAGTGGGAGTTCTACCTACGAGCAGTACTTC,CSGSGSSTYEQYF
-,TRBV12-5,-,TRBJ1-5,TGTGCTAGTGGTTTGGCCTACCCAAGACCCAATCAGCCCCGGCATTTT,CASGLAYPRPNQPRHF
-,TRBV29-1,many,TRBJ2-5,TGCAGCGTTGCTCCCCTGGACTACGGGTCAGAGACCCAGTACTTC,CSVAPLDYGSETQYF
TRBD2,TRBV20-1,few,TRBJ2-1,TGCAGTGCCCTACTAGCGGGGGGGCTTAGCCAGCAGTTCTTC,CSALLAGGLSQQFF
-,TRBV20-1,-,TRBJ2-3,TGCAGTGCTCGGGCCCTAGAAGGGACAGATACGCAGTATTTT,CSARALEGTDTQYF
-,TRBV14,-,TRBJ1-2,TGTGCCAGCAGCCCACCGGGGGCCAGGAACTATGGCTACACCTTC,CASSPPGARNYGYTF
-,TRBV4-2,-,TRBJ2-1,TGTGCCAGCAGCCGCCTGCAGTCCTACAATGAGCAGTTCTTC,CASSRLQSYNEQFF
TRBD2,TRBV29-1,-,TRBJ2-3,TGCAGCGGACGGGGGGTTAGAAATACGCAGTATTTT,CSGRGVRNTQYF
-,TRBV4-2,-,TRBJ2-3,TGTGCCAGCAGCCTAAGAAGGGTGGATACGCAGTATTTT,CASSLRRVDTQYF
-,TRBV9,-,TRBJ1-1,TGTGCCAGCAGCGTAGTACCTAAGGGCGGCACTGAAGCTTTCTTT,CASSVVPKGGTEAFF
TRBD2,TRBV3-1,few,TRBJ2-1,TGTGCCAGCAGCCAAGACGCGGGAGGCGATGAGCAGTTCTTC,CASSQDAGGDEQFF